This T cell receptor beta chain was observed in a study of control samples from healthy donors and cancer patients. With 7 bases removed from V and 3 bases from J, the gap between germline ends came to 12 bases. Germline V CDR1 and CDR2: LNHDA, SQIVND (reference sequence). This CDR3 region has 13 residues. The assay was immunoSEQ multiplex PCR, and TCRdb's table has in-frame clones only and misses some. The sample yields 50,000 or so clones, approximately 91% seen once. The sequenced sample consisted of blood. The clonotype was recovered from a man aged 45-60 years in good health. The rearrangement links TRBV19 to TRBJ1-1; a possible D gene is TRBD1 (5 bases). CDR3 nucleotide sequence: TGTGCCAGTATCCTGGGGGGTTACACTGAAGCTTTCTTT. Protein product: CASILGGYTEAFF.